These T cell receptor beta chains were read from a single sample in a study of T cells in Graves' hyperthyroidism and ophthalmopathy. TCRdb reprocessed the multiplex PCR reads with MiXCR, giving one entry per CDR3 protein. Among hundreds of thousands of distinct CDR3 sequences, under 45% were seen once, and the ten largest hold around 31%. The specimen was blood. The receptors were sampled from a woman in her 40s with Graves' hyperthyroidism. Each CDR3 is given with its conserved first and last residue. D genes are given only for firm matches. Clone size is given for some rows only: seen once, a few or many times, or a class if the clone is expanded.

d_call	v_call	j_call	clone_size	cdr3_aa	cdr3_nt
TRBD1	TRBV6-5	TRBJ1-1	few	CASSFLRQGNTEAFF	TGTGCCAGCAGTTTTCTGAGACAGGGGAACACTGAAGCTTTCTTT
-	TRBV29-1	TRBJ1-2	-	CGVRAGALVGYTF	TGCGGCGTCCGGGCAGGGGCCCTGGTGGGCTACACCTTC
-	TRBV10-1	TRBJ2-2	-	CANRESSSNTGELFF	TGCGCCAACAGGGAGTCTAGCTCAAACACCGGGGAGCTGTTTTTT
-	TRBV6-6	TRBJ1-5	-	CASSFRPNPSISNQPQHF	TGTGCCAGCAGTTTCCGACCAAACCCATCGATTAGCAATCAGCCCCAGCATTTT
TRBD1	TRBV6-5	TRBJ1-5	many	CASSFGQGGNQPQHF	TGTGCCAGCAGTTTTGGACAGGGAGGGAATCAGCCCCAGCATTTT
-	TRBV20-1	TRBJ1-5	many	CSARNSNQPQHF	TGCAGTGCTCGAAATAGCAATCAGCCCCAGCATTTT
-	TRBV4-3	TRBJ1-3	-	CASSQGPFGGLSGNTIYF	TGCGCCAGCAGCCAAGGTCCGTTCGGGGGCCTCTCTGGAAACACCATATATTTT
-	TRBV10-2	TRBJ2-7	many	CASTFRQDEQYF	TGCGCCAGCACTTTCAGACAGGACGAGCAGTACTTC
-	TRBV11-2	TRBJ2-2	many	CASSLGLAGELFF	TGTGCCAGCAGCTTAGGACTAGCCGGGGAGCTGTTTTTT
-	TRBV2	TRBJ1-2	-	CASSYTGPFYNYGYTF	TGTGCCAGCAGTTATACCGGGCCCTTTTATAACTATGGCTACACCTTC
TRBD1	TRBV12-3/TRBV12-4	TRBJ2-7	many	CASRLTQGAKNEQYF	TGTGCCAGCAGGCTAACCCAGGGGGCGAAGAACGAGCAGTACTTC
TRBD1	TRBV24-1	TRBJ2-2	-	CATSDSGQLLITGELFF	TGTGCCACCAGTGATTCGGGACAGCTTCTTATAACCGGGGAGCTGTTTTTT
-	TRBV5-1	TRBJ2-5	few	CASSLVGPDWDF	TGCGCCAGCAGCTTGGTGGGGCCGGATTGGGACTTC
TRBD1	TRBV10-3	TRBJ1-2	-	CAISRTGGDGYTF	TGTGCCATCAGTCGGACAGGGGGGGACGGCTACACCTTC
-	TRBV2	TRBJ2-1	-	CASSKRDEQFF	TGTGCCAGCAGTAAGCGGGATGAGCAGTTCTTC
-	TRBV7-9	TRBJ1-1	few	CASSPYGGPMNTEAFF	TGTGCCAGCAGCCCGTACGGGGGACCCATGAACACTGAAGCTTTCTTT